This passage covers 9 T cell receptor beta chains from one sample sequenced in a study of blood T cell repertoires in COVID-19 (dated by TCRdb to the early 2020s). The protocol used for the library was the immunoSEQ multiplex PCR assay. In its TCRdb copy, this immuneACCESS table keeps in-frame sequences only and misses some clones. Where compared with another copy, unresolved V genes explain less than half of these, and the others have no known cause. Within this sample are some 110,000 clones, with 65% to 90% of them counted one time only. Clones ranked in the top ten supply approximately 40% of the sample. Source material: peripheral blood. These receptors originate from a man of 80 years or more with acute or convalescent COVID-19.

Written as DNA, the CDR3 is TGCGCCAGCAGCCAAGAGGGCAGGGGCCTGTATGGCTACACCTTC. Translation: CASSQEGRGLYGYTF. The chain recombines TRBV4-3 with TRBJ1-2; D is possibly TRBD1 (6 bases). Germline lookup yields CDR1 LGHNA and CDR2 YSLEER. Trimming left V 0 bases short and J 5 bases short, with 13 bases between. This CDR3 comprises 15 residues.

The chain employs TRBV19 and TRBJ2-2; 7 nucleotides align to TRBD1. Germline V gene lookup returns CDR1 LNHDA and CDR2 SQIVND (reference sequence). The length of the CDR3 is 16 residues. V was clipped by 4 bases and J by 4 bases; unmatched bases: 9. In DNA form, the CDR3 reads TGTGCCAGTAGTACGATAGGACAGGCAGCCACCGGGGAGCTGTTTTTT. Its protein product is CASSTIGQAATGELFF.

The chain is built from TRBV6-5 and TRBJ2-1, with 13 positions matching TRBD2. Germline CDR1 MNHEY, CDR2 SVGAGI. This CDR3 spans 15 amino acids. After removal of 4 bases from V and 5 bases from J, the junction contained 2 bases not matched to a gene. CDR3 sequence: CASSLGLAGNNEQFF. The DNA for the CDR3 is TGTGCCAGCAGTTTGGGACTAGCGGGGAACAATGAGCAGTTCTTC.

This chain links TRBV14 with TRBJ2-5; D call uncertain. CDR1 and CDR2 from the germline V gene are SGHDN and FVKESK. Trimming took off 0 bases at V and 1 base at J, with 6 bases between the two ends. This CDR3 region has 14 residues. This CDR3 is CASSQDWAQETQYF. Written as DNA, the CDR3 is TGTGCCAGCAGCCAAGATTGGGCCCAAGAGACCCAGTACTTC.

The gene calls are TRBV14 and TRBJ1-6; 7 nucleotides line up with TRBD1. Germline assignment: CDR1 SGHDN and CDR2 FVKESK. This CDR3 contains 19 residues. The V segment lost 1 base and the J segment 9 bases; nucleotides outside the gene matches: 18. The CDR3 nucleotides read TGTGCCAGCAGCCAAGGAAATGCTAGGGGGCTCGGTTTTAGTTCACCCCTCCACTTT. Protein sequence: CASSQGNARGLGFSSPLHF.

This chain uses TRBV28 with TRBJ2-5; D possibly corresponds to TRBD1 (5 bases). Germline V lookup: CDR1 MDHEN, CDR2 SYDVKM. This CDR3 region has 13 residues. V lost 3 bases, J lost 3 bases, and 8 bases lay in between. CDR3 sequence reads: CASSLGREETQYF. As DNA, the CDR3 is TGTGCCAGCAGTTTGGGCAGGGAAGAGACCCAGTACTTC. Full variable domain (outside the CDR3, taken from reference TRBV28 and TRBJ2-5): DVKVTQSSRYLVKRTGEKVFLECVQDMDHENMFWYRQDPGLGLRLIYFSYDVKMKEKGDIPEGYSVSREKKERFSLILESASTNQTSMYLCASSLGREETQYFGPGTRLLVL.

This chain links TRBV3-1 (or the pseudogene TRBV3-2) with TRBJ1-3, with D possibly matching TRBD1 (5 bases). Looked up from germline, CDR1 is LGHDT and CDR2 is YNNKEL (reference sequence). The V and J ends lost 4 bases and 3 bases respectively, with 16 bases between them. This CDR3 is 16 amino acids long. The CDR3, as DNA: TGTGCCAGCAGCCGTACGAGCGGGACTGGTGGAAACACCATATATTTT. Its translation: CASSRTSGTGGNTIYF.

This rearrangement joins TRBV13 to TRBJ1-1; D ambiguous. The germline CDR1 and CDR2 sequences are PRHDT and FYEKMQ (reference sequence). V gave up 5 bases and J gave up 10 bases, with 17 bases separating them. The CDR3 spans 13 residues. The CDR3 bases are TGTGCCAGCAGCGGCGGGGTGACGATAAGAGCTTTCTTT. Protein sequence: CASSGGVTIRAFF.

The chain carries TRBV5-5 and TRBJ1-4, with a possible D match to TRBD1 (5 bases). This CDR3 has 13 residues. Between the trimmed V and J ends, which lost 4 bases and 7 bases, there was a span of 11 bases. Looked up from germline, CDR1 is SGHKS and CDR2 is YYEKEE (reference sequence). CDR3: CASSPGGGEKLFF. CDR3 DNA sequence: TGTGCCAGCAGCCCCGGGGGGGGTGAAAAACTGTTTTTT. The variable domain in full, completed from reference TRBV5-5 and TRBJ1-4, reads DAGVTQSPTHLIKTRGQQVTLRCSPISGHKSVSWYQQVLGQGPQFIFQYYEKEERGRGNFPDRFSARQFPNYSSELNVNALLLGDSALYLCASSPGGGEKLFFGSGTQLSVL.